This section outlines one TCR beta chain sequence together with its context. This specimen comes from a study of cytomegalovirus exposure and HLA in healthy donors. V was clipped by 0 bases and J by 7 bases; unmatched bases: 5. Germline assignment: CDR1 SGDLS and CDR2 YYNGEE. This CDR3 region has 15 residues. PCR primers comprised 60 Vbeta and 13 Jbeta primers. Sequenced by immunoSEQ multiplex PCR; TCRdb stores in-frame clones only, minus some. The sample carries approximately 150,000 clones, 75% to 90% recorded once. The sequence came from a human donor in good health. Sequenced sample: PBMCs. V gene TRBV9 combines with J gene TRBJ1-4, with 8 bases identical to TRBD1. In DNA, the CDR3 is TGTGCCAGCAGCGTAGGACAGGGGTCGGGTGAAAAACTGTTTTTT. Translated: CASSVGQGSGEKLFF.